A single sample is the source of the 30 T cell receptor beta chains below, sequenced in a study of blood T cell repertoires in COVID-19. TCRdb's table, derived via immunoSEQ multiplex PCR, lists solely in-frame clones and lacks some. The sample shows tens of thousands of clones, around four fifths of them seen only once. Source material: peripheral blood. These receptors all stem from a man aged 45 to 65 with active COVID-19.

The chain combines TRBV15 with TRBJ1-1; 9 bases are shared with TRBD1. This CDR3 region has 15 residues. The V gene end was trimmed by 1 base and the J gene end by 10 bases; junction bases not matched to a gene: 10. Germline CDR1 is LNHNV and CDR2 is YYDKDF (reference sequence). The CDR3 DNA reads TGTGCCACCAGCAGAGGGGGACAGGGTCGCATCGGAGCTTTCTTT. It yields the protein CATSRGGQGRIGAFF.

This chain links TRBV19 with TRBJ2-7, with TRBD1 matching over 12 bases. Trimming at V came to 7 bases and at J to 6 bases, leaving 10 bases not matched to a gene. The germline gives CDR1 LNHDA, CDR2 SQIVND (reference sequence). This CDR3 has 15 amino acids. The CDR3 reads CASKSSGTGGSEQYF. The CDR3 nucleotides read TGTGCCAGTAAGTCTTCTGGGACAGGGGGCAGCGAGCAGTACTTC.

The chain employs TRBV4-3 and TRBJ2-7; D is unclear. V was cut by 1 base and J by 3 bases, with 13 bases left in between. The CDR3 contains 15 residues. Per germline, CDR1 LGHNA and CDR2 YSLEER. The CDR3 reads CASSQVPRSDYEQYF. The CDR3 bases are TGCGCCAGCAGCCAAGTACCCCGGTCCGACTACGAGCAGTACTTC.

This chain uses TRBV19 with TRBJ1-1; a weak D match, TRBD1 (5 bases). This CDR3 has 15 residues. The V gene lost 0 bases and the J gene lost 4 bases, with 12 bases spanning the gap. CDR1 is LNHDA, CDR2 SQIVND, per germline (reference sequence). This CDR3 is CASSIDLQGTTEAFF. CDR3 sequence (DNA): TGTGCCAGTAGTATAGATCTTCAGGGCACCACTGAAGCTTTCTTT.

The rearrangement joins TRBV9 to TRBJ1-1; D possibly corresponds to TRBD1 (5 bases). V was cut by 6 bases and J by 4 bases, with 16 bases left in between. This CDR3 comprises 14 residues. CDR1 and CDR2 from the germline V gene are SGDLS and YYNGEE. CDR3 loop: CASNSFGGGTEAFF. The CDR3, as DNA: TGTGCCAGCAATAGTTTCGGGGGTGGCACTGAAGCTTTCTTT.

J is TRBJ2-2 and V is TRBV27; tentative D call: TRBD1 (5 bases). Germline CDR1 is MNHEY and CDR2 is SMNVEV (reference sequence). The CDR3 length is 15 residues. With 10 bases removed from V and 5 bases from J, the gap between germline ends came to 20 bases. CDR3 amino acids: CATKGRQGTTGELFF. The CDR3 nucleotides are TGTGCCACCAAGGGGCGGCAGGGTACAACCGGGGAGCTGTTTTTT.

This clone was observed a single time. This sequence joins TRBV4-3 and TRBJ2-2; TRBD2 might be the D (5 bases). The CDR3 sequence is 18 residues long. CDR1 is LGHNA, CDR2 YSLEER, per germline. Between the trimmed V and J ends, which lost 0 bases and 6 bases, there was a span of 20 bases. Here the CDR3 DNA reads TGCGCCAGCAGCCAAGACCAGATCGGGTCGGGAAGGCCCGGGGAGCTGTTTTTT. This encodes CASSQDQIGSGRPGELFF.

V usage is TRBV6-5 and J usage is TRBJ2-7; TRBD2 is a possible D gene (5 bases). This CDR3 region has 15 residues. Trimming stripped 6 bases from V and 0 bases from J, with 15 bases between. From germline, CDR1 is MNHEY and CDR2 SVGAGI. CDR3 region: CASRTEGTSSYEQYF. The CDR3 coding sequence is TGTGCCAGCAGAACCGAGGGCACGAGCTCCTACGAGCAGTACTTC.

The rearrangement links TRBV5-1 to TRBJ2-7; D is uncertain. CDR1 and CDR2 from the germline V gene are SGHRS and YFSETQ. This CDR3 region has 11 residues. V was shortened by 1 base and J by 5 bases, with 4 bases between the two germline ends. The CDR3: CASSLRDEQYF. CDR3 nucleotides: TGCGCCAGCAGCTTGCGTGACGAGCAGTACTTC.

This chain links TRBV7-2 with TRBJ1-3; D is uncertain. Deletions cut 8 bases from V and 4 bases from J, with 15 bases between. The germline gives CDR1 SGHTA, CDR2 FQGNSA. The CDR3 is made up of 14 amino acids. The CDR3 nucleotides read TGTGCCAGCCGATCCAGCGGGAGCGGAAACACCATATATTTT. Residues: CASRSSGSGNTIYF.

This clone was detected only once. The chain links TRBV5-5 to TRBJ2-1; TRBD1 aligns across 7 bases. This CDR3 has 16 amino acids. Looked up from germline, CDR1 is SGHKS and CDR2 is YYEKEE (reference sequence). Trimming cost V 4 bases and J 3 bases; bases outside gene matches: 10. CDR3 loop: CASSSKTGWDYNEQFF. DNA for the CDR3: TGTGCCAGCAGCAGCAAGACAGGGTGGGACTACAATGAGCAGTTCTTC.

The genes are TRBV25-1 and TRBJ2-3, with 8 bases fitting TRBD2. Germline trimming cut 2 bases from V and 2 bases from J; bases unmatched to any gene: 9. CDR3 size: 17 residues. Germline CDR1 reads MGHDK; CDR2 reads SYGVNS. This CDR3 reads CASSEPGQRGSTDTQYF. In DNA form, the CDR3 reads TGTGCCAGCAGTGAACCCGGGCAGCGGGGGTCCACAGATACGCAGTATTTT.

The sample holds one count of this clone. Here the CDR3 reads CASSRGVSNEKLFF. CDR3 DNA: TGCGCCAGCAGCCGGGGAGTCTCGAATGAAAAACTGTTTTTT. The rearrangement links TRBV4-3 to TRBJ1-4; D remains unclear. V shed 4 bases and J shed 5 bases, with 11 bases lying between them. The CDR3 has 14 residues. The V gene's germline CDR1 is LGHNA and CDR2 YSLEER.

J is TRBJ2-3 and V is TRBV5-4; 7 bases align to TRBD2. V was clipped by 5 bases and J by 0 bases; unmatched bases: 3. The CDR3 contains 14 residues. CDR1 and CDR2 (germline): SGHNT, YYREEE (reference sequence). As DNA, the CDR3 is TGTGCCAGCAGAATTAGCGGGAGCACAGATACGCAGTATTTT. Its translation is CASRISGSTDTQYF.

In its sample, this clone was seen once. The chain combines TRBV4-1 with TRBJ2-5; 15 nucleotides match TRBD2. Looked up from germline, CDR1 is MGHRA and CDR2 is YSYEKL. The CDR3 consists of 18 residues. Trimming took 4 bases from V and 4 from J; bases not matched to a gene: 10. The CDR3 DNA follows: TGCGCCAGCAGCCGGCCGGGACTAGCGGGAGGCCTGGGAGAGACCCAGTACTTC. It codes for CASSRPGLAGGLGETQYF.

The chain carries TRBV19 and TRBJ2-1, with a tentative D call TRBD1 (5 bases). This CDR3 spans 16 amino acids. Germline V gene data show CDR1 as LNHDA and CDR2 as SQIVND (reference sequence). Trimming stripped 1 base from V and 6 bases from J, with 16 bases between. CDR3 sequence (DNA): TGTGCCAGTAGTATAGTCCCAGGGCACGGAAGCAATGAGCAGTTCTTC. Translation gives CASSIVPGHGSNEQFF.

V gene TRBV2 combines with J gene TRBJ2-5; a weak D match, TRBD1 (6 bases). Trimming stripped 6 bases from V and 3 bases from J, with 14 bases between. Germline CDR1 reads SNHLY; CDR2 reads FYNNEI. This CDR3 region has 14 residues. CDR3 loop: CASRLFRTEETQYF. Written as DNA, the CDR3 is TGTGCCAGCAGGCTGTTCCGGACAGAAGAGACCCAGTACTTC.

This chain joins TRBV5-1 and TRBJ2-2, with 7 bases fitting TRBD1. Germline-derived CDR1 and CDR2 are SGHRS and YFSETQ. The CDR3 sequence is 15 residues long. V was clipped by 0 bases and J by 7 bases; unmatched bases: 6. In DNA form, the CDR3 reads TGCGCCAGCAGCTTGGTCGGGAACAGGGGCGGGGAGCTGTTTTTT. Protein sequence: CASSLVGNRGGELFF. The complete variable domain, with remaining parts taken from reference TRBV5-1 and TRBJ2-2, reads KAGVTQTPRYLIKTRGQQVTLSCSPISGHRSVSWYQQTPGQGLQFLFEYFSETQRNKGNFPGRFSGRQFSNSRSEMNVSTLELGDSALYLCASSLVGNRGGELFFGEGSRLTVL.

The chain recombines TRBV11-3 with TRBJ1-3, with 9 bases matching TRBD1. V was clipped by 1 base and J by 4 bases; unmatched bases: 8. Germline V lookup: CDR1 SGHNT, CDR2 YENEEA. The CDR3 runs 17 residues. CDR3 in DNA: TGTGCCAGCAGCTTAGGGGACAGGGAATCAAGGGGAAACACCATATATTTT. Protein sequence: CASSLGDRESRGNTIYF.

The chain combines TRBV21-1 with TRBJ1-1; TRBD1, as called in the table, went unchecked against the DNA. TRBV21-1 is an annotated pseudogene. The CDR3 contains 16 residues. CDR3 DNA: TGTGCCAGCAGCAAAATTGTATCCAGGGGGCGGTCTGAAGCTTTCTTT. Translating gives CASSKIVSRGRSEAFF.

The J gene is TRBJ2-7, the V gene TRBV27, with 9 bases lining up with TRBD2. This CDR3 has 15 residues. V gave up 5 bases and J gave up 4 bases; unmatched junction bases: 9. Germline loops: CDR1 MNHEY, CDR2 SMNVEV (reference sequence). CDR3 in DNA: TGTGCCAGCAGTACTCTGGGCGGGAGGGCGTACGAGCAGTACTTC. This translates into CASSTLGGRAYEQYF.

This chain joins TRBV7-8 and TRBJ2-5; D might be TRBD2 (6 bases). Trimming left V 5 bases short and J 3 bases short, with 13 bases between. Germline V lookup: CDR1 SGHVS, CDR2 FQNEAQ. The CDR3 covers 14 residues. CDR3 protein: CASSPVAEEETQYF. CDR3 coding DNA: TGTGCCAGCAGCCCTGTAGCGGAAGAAGAGACCCAGTACTTC.

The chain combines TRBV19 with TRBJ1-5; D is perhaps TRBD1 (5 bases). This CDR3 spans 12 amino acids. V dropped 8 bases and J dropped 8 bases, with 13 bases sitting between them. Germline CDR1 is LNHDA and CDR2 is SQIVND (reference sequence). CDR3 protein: CASHWRGEPQHF. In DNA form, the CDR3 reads TGTGCCAGTCATTGGCGGGGCGAGCCCCAGCATTTT.

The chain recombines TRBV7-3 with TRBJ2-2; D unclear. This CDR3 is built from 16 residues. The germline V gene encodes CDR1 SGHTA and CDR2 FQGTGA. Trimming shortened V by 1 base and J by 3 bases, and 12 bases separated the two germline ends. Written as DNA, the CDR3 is TGTGCCAGCAGCTTAAATGTTGTCTCCTACACCGGGGAGCTGTTTTTT. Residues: CASSLNVVSYTGELFF.

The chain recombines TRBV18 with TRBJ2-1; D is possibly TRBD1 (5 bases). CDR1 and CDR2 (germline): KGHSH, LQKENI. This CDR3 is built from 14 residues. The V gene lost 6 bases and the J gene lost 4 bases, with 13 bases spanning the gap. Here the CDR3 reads CASSPNTGYNEQFF. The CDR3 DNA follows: TGTGCCAGCTCCCCTAACACAGGTTACAATGAGCAGTTCTTC.

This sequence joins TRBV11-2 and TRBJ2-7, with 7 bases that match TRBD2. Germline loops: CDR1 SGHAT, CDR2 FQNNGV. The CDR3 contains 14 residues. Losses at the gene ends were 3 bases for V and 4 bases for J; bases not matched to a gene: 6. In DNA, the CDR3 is TGTGCCAGCAGCTTTACTAGCGCCCAGTACGAGCAGTACTTC. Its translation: CASSFTSAQYEQYF.

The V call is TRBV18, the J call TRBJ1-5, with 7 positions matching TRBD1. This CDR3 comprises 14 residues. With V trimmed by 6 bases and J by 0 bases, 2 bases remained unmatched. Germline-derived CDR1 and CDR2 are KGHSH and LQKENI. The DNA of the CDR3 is TGTGCCAGCTCCCGACAGGGTAGCAATCAGCCCCAGCATTTT. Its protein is CASSRQGSNQPQHF.

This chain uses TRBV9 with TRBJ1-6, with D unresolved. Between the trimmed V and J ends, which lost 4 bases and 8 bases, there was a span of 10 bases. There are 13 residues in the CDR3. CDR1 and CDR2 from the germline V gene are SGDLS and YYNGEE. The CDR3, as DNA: TGTGCCAGCAGCCTCCTATCGGATTCACCCCTCCACTTT. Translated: CASSLLSDSPLHF.

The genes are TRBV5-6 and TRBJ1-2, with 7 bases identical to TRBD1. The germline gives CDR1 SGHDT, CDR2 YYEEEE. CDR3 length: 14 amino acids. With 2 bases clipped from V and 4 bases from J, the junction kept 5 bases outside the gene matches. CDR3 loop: CASSLGQAVYGYTF. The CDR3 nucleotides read TGTGCCAGCAGCTTAGGACAGGCCGTCTATGGCTACACCTTC.

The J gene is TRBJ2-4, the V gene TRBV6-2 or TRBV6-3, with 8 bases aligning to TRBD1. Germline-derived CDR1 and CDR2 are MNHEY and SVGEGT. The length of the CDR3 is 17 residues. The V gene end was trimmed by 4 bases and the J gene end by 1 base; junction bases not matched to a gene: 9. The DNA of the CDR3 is TGTGCCAGCAGTTCGCACAGGGGGTTAGCGGCCAAAAACATTCAGTACTTC. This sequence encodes CASSSHRGLAAKNIQYF.